The clone carrying this T cell receptor (beta chain) was seen a handful of times. Antigen: not known. This specimen belongs to a study of T-cell memory formation after mild COVID-19. Study context: In these data, TCR clusters were largely donor specific. Study-level findings and limits: From day 15 to 85, contracting clones were balanced between CD4 and CD8, whereas later expanders leaned toward CD4+. The appearance of some responding clones in pre-infection memory suggested that cross-reactive memory joined.

TCR alpha and TCR beta cDNA libraries carrying sample barcodes and UMIs came from 5'RACE with constant-segment primers. TCRdb independently ran MiXCR on the 5' RACE reads; one entry per CDR3 protein. The sample yields fewer than 400,000 distinct CDR3 sequences, 10% to 15% seen once. The CDR3 extends over 13 amino acids. Trimming took off 3 bases at V and 4 bases at J, with 6 bases between the two ends. The genes are TRBV12-3 or TRBV12-4 and TRBJ2-2; D call uncertain. The receptor comes from a man in his late teens or twenties who had mild COVID-19 (a few samples of this study predate the infection). Cell type and time point are not known. Sequencing input: PBMCs or a T cell subset sorted from them (not recorded which). CDR3 in DNA: TGTGCCAGCAGTTTCAGTTTCACCGGGGAGCTGTTTTTT. It encodes CASSFSFTGELFF.